This TCR beta chain stems from a study of beta chain features in type 1 diabetes. Regarding the study as a whole: When Type 1 diabetes patients were examined, their TCRB CDR3s proved moderately but significantly shorter in all four CD4+ subsets.

As to this clone: Its antigen is undetermined.

The CDR3 extends over 14 amino acids. Germline V gene data show CDR1 as SNHLY and CDR2 as FYNNEI. Expressed TCRB transcripts were sequenced, since all the RNA that had been isolated was reverse transcribed. Some clones are missing from TCRdb's copy, which holds only in-frame ones; the method was immunoSEQ multiplex PCR. The data hold hundreds of thousands of clones, with more than 9% observed a single time. Sequenced sample: naive CD4+ T cells from blood. This chain connects TRBV2 to TRBJ1-2; 12 nucleotides match TRBD1. The receptor was derived from a woman younger than 30 in good health. CDR3 DNA sequence: TGTGCGTCGGGAGGGACAGGGGGCACTTATGGCTACACCTTC. Amino acids: CASGGTGGTYGYTF. Using reference TRBV2 and TRBJ1-2 for the parts outside the CDR3, the full variable domain is EPEVTQTPSHQVTQMGQEVILRCVPISNHLYFYWYRQILGQKVEFLVSFYNNEISEKSEIFDDQFSVERPDGSNFTLKIRSTKLEDSAMYFCASGGTGGTYGYTFGSGTRLTVV.